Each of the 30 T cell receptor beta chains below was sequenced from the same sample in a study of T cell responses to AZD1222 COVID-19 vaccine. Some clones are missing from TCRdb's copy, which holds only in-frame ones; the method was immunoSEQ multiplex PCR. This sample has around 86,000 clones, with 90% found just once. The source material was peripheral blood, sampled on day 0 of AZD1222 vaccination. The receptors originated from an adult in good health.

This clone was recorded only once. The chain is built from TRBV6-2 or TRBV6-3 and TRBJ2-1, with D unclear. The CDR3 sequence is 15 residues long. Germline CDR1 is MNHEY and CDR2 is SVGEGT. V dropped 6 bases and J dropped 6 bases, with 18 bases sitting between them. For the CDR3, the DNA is TGTGCCAGCAGCCCGCACCGGACGGATAGCAATGAGCAGTTCTTC. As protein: CASSPHRTDSNEQFF.

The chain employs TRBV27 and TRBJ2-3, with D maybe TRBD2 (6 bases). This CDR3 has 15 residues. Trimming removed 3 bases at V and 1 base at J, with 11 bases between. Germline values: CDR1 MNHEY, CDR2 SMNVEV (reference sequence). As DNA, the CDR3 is TGTGCCAGCAGTTTCCAAACGGGGGGCACAGATACGCAGTATTTT. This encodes CASSFQTGGTDTQYF.

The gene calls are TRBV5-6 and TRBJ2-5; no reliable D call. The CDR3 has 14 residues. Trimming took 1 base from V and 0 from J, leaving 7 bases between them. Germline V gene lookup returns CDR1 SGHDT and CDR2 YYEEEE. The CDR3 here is CASSLRMNQETQYF. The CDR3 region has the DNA TGTGCCAGCAGCTTGCGCATGAACCAAGAGACCCAGTACTTC.

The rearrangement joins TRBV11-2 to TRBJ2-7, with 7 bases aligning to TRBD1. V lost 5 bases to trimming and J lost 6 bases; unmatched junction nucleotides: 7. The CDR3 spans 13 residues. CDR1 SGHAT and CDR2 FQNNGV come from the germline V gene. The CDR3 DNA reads TGTGCCAGCAGCCTAGGACAGGTCCGCGAGCAGTACTTC. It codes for CASSLGQVREQYF. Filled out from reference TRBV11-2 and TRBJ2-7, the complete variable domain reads EAGVAQSPRYKIIEKRQSVAFWCNPISGHATLYWYQQILGQGPKLLIQFQNNGVVDDSQLPKDRFSAERLKGVDSTLKIQPAKLEDSAVYLCASSLGQVREQYFGPGTRLTVT.

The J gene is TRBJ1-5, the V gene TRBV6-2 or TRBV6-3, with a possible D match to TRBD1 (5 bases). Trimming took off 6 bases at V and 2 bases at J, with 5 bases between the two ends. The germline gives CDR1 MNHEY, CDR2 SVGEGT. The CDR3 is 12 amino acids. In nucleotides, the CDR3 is TGTGCCAGCAGCAGGGGCAATCAGCCCCAGCATTTT. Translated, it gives CASSRGNQPQHF.

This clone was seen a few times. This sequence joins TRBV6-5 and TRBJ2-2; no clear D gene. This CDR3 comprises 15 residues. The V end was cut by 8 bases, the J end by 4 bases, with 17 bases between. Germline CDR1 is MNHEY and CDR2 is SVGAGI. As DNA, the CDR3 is TGTGCCAGCGCTAGGCAGGAGACGACCACCGGGGAGCTGTTTTTT. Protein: CASARQETTTGELFF.

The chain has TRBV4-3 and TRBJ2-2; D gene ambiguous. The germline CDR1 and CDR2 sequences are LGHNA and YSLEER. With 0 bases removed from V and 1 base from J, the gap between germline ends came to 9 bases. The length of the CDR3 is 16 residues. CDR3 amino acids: CASSQETLQNTGELFF. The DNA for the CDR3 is TGCGCCAGCAGCCAAGAAACCTTACAGAACACCGGGGAGCTGTTTTTT.

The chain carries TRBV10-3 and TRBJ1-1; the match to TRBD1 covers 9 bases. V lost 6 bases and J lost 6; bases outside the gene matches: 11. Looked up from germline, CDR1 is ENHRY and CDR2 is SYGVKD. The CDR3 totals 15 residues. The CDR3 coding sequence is TGTGCCATCAGAGCCGGGACAGGGTTTGAGGCTGAAGCTTTCTTT. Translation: CAIRAGTGFEAEAFF.

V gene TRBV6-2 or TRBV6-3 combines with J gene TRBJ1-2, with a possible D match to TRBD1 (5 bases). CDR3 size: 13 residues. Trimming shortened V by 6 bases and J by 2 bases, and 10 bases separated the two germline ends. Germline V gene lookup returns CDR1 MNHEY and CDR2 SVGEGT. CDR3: CASSPRDNYGYTF. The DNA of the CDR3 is TGTGCCAGCAGCCCTCGGGACAACTATGGCTACACCTTC.

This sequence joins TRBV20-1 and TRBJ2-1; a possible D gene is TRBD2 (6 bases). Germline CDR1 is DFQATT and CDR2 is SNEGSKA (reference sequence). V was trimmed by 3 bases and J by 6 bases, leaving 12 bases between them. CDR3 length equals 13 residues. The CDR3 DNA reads TGCAGTGCTAGTTTCGGGGGACCCAATGAGCAGTTCTTC. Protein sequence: CSASFGGPNEQFF.

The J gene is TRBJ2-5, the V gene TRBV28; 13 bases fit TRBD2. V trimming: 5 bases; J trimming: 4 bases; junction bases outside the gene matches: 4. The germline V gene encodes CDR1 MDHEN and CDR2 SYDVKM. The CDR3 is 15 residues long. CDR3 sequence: CASSRTSGGRETQYF. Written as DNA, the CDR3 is TGTGCCAGCAGTAGGACTAGCGGGGGCAGAGAGACCCAGTACTTC.

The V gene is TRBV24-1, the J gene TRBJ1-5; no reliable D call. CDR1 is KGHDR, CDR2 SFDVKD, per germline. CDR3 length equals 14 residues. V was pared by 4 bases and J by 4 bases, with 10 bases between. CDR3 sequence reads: CATSDPSTNQPQHF. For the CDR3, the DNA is TGTGCCACCAGTGACCCCTCGACAAATCAGCCCCAGCATTTT.

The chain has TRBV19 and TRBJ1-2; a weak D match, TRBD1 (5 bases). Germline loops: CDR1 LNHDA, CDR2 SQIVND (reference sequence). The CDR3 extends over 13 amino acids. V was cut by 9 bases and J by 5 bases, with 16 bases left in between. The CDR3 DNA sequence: TGTGCCAGCGAATTCAGGGAGAGGTATGGCTACACCTTC. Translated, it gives CASEFRERYGYTF.

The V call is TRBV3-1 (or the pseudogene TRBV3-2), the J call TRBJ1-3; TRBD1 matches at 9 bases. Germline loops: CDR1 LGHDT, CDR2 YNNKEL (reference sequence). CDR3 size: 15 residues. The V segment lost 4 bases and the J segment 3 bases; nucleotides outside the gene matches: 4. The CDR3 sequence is CASSRGTGRGNTIYF. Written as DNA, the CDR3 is TGTGCCAGCAGCCGCGGGACAGGGCGTGGAAACACCATATATTTT.

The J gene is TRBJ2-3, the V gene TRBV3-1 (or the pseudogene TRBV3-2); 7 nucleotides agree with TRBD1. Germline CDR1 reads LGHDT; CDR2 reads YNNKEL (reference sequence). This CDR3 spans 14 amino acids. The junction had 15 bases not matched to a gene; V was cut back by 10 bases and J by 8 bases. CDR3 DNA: TGTGCCATTTCGACAGGGCCTCTCCCCGGTACGCAGTATTTT. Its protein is CAISTGPLPGTQYF.

The CDR3: CASSQVLGGFKNSPLHF. As DNA, the CDR3 is TGCGCCAGCAGCCAAGTATTAGGAGGTTTTAAGAATTCACCCCTCCACTTT. This sequence joins TRBV4-3 and TRBJ1-6; D gene uncertain. Deletions cut 1 base from V and 7 bases from J, with 17 bases between. This CDR3 has 17 amino acids. Germline loops: CDR1 LGHNA, CDR2 YSLEER.

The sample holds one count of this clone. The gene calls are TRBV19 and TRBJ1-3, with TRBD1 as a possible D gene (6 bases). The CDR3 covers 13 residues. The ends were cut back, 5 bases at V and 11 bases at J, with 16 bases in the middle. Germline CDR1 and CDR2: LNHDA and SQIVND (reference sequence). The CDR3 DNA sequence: TGTGCCAGTAGTTCGGGCCCCGGGGGGCCCATATATTTT. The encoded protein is CASSSGPGGPIYF.

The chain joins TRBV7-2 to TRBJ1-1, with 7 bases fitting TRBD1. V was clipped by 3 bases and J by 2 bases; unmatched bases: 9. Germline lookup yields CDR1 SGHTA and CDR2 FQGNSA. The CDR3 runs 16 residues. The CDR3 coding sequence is TGTGCCAGCAGCTTCCAATCGGGACAGCTAAACACTGAAGCTTTCTTT. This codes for CASSFQSGQLNTEAFF. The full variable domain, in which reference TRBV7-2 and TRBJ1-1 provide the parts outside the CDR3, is GAGVSQSPSNKVTEKGKDVELRCDPISGHTALYWYRQSLGQGLEFLIYFQGNSAPDKSGLPSDRFSAERTGGSVSTLTIQRTQQEDSAVYLCASSFQSGQLNTEAFFGQGTRLTVV.

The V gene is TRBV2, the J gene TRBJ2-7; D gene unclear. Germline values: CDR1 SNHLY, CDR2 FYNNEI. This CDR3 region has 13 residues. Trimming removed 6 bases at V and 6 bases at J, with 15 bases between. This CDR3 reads CASRRGRGSEQYF. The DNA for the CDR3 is TGTGCCAGCAGGAGAGGCCGTGGCAGCGAGCAGTACTTC. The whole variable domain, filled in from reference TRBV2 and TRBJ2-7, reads EPEVTQTPSHQVTQMGQEVILRCVPISNHLYFYWYRQILGQKVEFLVSFYNNEISEKSEIFDDQFSVERPDGSNFTLKIRSTKLEDSAMYFCASRRGRGSEQYFGPGTRLTVT.

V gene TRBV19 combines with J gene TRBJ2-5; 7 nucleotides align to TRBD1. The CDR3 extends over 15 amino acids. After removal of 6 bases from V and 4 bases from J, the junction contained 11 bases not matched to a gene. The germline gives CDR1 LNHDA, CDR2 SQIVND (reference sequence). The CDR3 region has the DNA TGTGCCAGTAGGCCCCAGGGGGAATGGAGAGAGACCCAGTACTTC. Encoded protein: CASRPQGEWRETQYF.

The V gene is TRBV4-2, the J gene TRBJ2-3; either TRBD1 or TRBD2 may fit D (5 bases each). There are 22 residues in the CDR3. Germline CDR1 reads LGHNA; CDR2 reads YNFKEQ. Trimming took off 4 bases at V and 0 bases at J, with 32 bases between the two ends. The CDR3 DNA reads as TGTGCCAGCAGCCTAGGGGTCATAGCGCCTCGGAACCGTTATTATAGCACAGATACGCAGTATTTT. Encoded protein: CASSLGVIAPRNRYYSTDTQYF.

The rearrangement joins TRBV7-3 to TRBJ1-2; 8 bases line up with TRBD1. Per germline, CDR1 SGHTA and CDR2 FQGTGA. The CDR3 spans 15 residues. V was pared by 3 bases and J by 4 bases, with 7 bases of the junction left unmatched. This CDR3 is CASSFTGQGIYGYTF. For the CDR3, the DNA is TGTGCCAGCAGCTTTACCGGACAGGGAATCTATGGCTACACCTTC.

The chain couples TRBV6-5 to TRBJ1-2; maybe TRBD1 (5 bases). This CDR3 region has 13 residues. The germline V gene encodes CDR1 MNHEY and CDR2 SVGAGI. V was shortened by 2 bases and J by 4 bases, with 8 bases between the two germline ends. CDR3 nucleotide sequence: TGTGCCAGCAGTTACGAACAGGCCTATGGCTACACCTTC. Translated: CASSYEQAYGYTF.

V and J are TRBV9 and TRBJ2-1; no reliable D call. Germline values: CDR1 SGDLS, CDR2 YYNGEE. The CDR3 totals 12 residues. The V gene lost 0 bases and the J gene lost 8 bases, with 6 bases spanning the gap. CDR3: CASSVDFYEQFF. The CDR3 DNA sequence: TGTGCCAGCAGCGTAGATTTCTATGAGCAGTTCTTC.

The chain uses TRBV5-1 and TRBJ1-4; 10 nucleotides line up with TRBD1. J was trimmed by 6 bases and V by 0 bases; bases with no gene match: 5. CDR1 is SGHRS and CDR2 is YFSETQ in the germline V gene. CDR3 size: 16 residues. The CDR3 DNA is TGCGCCAGCAGCTTGGGACCCGGGACAGGGGATGAAAAACTGTTTTTT. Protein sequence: CASSLGPGTGDEKLFF.

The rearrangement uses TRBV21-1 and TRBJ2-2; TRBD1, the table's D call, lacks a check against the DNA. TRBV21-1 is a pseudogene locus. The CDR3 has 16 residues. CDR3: CASSYYPDSLGGELFF. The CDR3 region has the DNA TGTGCCAGCAGCTACTACCCAGACAGTTTAGGTGGGGAGCTGTTTTTT.

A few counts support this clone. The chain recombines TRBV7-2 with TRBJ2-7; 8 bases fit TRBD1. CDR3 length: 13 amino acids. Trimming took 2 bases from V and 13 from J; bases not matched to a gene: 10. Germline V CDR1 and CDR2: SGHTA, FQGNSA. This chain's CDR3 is CASSLRGGQARYF. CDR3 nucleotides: TGTGCCAGCAGCTTAAGAGGGGGACAGGCAAGATACTTC.

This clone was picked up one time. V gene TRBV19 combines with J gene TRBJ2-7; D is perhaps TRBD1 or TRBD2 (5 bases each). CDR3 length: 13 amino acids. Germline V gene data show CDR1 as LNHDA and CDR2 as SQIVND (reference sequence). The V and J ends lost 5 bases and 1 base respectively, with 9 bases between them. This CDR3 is CASSSEGSYEQYF. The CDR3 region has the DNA TGTGCCAGTAGTTCCGAGGGGTCCTACGAGCAGTACTTC.

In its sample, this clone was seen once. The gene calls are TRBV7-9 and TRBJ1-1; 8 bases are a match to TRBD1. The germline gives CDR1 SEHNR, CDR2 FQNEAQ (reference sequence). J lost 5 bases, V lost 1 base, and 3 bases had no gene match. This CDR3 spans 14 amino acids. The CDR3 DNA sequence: TGTGCCAGCAGCTTAGACAGGGGGTGGACTGAAGCTTTCTTT. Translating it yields CASSLDRGWTEAFF.

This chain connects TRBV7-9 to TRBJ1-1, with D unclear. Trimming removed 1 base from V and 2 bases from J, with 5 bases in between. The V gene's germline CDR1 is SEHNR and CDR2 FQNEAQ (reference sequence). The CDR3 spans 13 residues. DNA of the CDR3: TGTGCCAGCAGCTTAGTTTTAAACACTGAAGCTTTCTTT. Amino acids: CASSLVLNTEAFF.